Here is one T cell receptor (beta chain) with its context. This clonotype showed up just a few times. Its target antigen remains unknown. Per-base quality was not reported, and no clone a single base away is much larger than it. CDR1 and CDR2 are drawn from the germline V gene (reference sequence): PRHDT, FYEKMQ. The CDR3 has 13 amino acids, counting the end cysteine and phenylalanine. The DNA shown is the 39-base CDR3, in frame from base 1. V sheds 0 bases and J sheds 7 bases, leaving 10 bases between their ends. The method was multiplex PCR. The instrument was an Illumina HiSeq 4000. To build TCR beta libraries, CDR3 regions were amplified by Arm-PCR using iRepertoire HTBI primers. Before sequencing, the PCR products went through gel purification. The published analysis was carried out like this. A total of 62 TRBV and under 15 TRBJ segments were identified across samples and were used for gene usage analysis of CDR3 amino acid clonotypes. COPE and FqMerger were used to merge filtered high-quality paired reads into contigs. BLAST was used to align contigs to the IMGT TRBV, TRBD and TRBJ reference genes, and CDR3 was defined following IMGT. Any clonotype with a frequency above 0.1% was counted as a highly expanded clone. Shannon entropy was used to measure repertoire diversity, and the Gini coefficient was used to measure V-J evenness. Public clonotypes were defined as clonotypes shared by more than one individual. TCRdb reran the public reads through fastp at Q25 and MiXCR, keeping productive beta chains. Entries are consolidated by CDR3 protein sequence, retaining the most common genes and DNA. The V and J calls and clone size come from TCRdb's table, not from the authors' own analysis. Within this sample are a few hundred thousand distinct CDR3 sequences, with approximately 20% of them counted one time only. Approximately 24% of the sample rests with the top ten.

The data belong to a study of regulatory T cells in long-lasting Graves disease (dated by TCRdb to the early 2020s). At the level of the whole study: Newly diagnosed Graves' disease patients had taken antithyroid drugs for less than 3 months. Peripheral blood TCR sequencing and RNA sequencing compared persistent Graves' disease patients with newly diagnosed Graves' disease patients. The study took place in China and was registered as a clinical trial. A total of around 35 samples were covered by TCR sequencing, comprising approximately 13 persistent and 20 newly diagnosed Graves' disease patients. Broad study findings and their caveats: The small sample size was acknowledged by the authors as a limitation that may reduce accuracy. More public clonotypes were shared among persistent patients (roughly 3,000) than among newly diagnosed patients (roughly 1,000). Peripheral blood alone was examined, since thyroid tissue, which constituted the primary lesion, could not be accessed. Sequencing and analysis were limited to the TCR beta chain. Lower TCR Shannon entropy and fewer highly expanded clones were observed in persistent Graves' disease patients than in newly diagnosed patients, which suggested clonal expansion. Persistent disease showed preferential use of TRBV28, TRBJ1-2 and TRBJ2-5, whereas newly diagnosed disease favored TRBV20-1 and TRBJ2-1.

The label giving this sample's time point can be read as: newly diagnosed GD, antithyroid drugs for less than 3 months. For both TCR sequencing and RNA sequencing, RNA was extracted from PBMCs using TRIzol. The diagnosis of Graves' disease was made according to American Thyroid Association guidelines. Patients for the study were recruited at an endocrinology department in Xi'an, China. From each patient, about 8.9 milliliters of peripheral blood was collected into an EDTA anticoagulant tube. Ficoll Paque Plus density gradient separation was used to isolate PBMCs, and no additional T cell sorting was done. An Agilent 2100 Bioanalyzer and agarose gel were used to assess RNA quality, and a NanoDrop 2000 was used to measure RNA concentration.

This sequence uses TRBV13 and TRBJ2-7; the D gene is unclear. The receptor's source is a female donor with Graves disease. Sequencing used peripheral blood mononuclear cells (PBMCs), obtained at new diagnosis, from a patient treated with antithyroid drugs. CDR3 loop: CASSLGGVEEQYF. The sequenced DNA is TGTGCCAGCAGCTTAGGTGGGGTTGAGGAGCAGTACTTC.